The rows below give T cell receptor beta chains drawn from one sample of a study of shared clonotypes between healthy human individuals. Here immunoSEQ multiplex PCR was the method, and the copy in TCRdb shows in-frame clones only, minus some. The table shows about 1,900,000 clones, with about 95% occurring only once. Sequenced input: naive CD8+ T cells sorted from blood. The receptors derive from a man between 18 and 35 years old in good health. CDR3s include the opening cysteine and the closing phenylalanine or tryptophan. The D gene is left open where the match is weak. Clone size, where shown, is once, few, many, or a class for clones that have expanded.

clone_size,d_call,v_call,j_call,cdr3_aa,cdr3_nt
-,-,TRBV27,TRBJ2-1,CASSLDRRTPYNEQFF,TGTGCCAGCAGTTTAGACCGTCGGACCCCTTACAATGAGCAGTTCTTC
-,TRBD2,TRBV11-2,TRBJ2-1,CATKPGLAVRFSYNEQFF,TGTGCCACCAAACCGGGACTAGCGGTGAGATTTTCCTACAATGAGCAGTTCTTC
-,TRBD1,TRBV4-3,TRBJ2-7,CASSPVAGGSGYEQYF,TGCGCCAGCAGCCCAGTTGCAGGGGGCAGTGGCTACGAGCAGTACTTC
-,-,TRBV7-9,TRBJ2-3,CASSLDPDSITDTQYF,TGTGCCAGCAGCTTAGACCCAGACAGCATCACAGATACGCAGTATTTT
-,-,TRBV4-1,TRBJ1-5,CASSQFPENQPQHF,TGCGCCAGCAGCCAATTCCCAGAGAATCAGCCCCAGCATTTT
-,TRBD2,TRBV6-5,TRBJ2-2,CASSRGWREPGELFF,TGTGCCAGCAGCCGGGGGTGGCGGGAGCCCGGGGAGCTGTTTTTT
few,-,TRBV30,TRBJ1-1,CAWSLLNTEAFF,TGTGCCTGGAGCCTCCTGAACACTGAAGCTTTCTTT
once,-,TRBV7-3,TRBJ2-2,CASSLSGNLNTGELFF,TGTGCCAGCAGCTTATCAGGGAACCTGAACACCGGGGAGCTGTTTTTT
-,-,TRBV28,TRBJ1-1,CASRPQGLGTEAFF,TGTGCCAGCAGACCGCAGGGGCTGGGGACTGAAGCTTTCTTT
-,-,TRBV15,TRBJ1-5,CATSISTGGNQPQHF,TGTGCCACCAGCATTTCCACTGGTGGGAATCAGCCCCAGCATTTT
-,-,TRBV19,TRBJ2-7,CASSVSGLGGYEQYF,TGTGCCAGTAGTGTCTCGGGGCTTGGCGGCTACGAGCAGTACTTC
-,-,TRBV30,TRBJ1-1,CAWTGGDTEAFF,TGTGCCTGGACGGGGGGGGACACTGAAGCTTTCTTT
-,-,TRBV5-4,TRBJ1-1,CASSLAMTEAFF,TGTGCCAGCAGCTTGGCGATGACTGAAGCTTTCTTT
-,-,TRBV27,TRBJ1-5,CASSLEAGNQPQHF,TGTGCCAGCAGTTTAGAGGCAGGCAATCAGCCCCAGCATTTT
-,-,TRBV2,TRBJ2-3,CASSDIFSNTDTQYF,TGTGCCAGCAGTGACATCTTTAGTAACACAGATACGCAGTATTTT
-,TRBD1,TRBV7-9,TRBJ1-1,CASNKVRGAFF,TGTGCCAGCAACAAAGTCAGGGGGGCTTTCTTT
-,-,TRBV2,TRBJ2-7,CASLTDSRISRTSSYEQYF,TGTGCCAGCCTTACTGACTCGCGGATATCACGCACGAGCTCCTACGAGCAGTACTTC
-,-,TRBV6-1,TRBJ2-7,CASSEMLTALYEQYF,TGTGCCAGCAGTGAAATGTTAACGGCTCTCTACGAGCAGTACTTC
-,-,TRBV28,TRBJ1-5,CASSFYRGNQPQHF,TGTGCCAGCAGTTTTTATCGGGGTAATCAGCCCCAGCATTTT
-,TRBD1,TRBV9,TRBJ1-2,CASSDRGLSYGYTF,TGTGCCAGCAGCGACAGGGGGCTAAGCTATGGCTACACCTTC
-,-,TRBV10-1,TRBJ2-7,CASSEFVLKDGIYEQYF,TGCGCCAGCAGTGAGTTTGTCTTAAAGGACGGGATCTACGAGCAGTACTTC
-,TRBD2,TRBV7-9,TRBJ2-7,CASSLGGRDEQYF,TGTGCCAGCAGCTTAGGAGGGAGGGACGAGCAGTACTTC